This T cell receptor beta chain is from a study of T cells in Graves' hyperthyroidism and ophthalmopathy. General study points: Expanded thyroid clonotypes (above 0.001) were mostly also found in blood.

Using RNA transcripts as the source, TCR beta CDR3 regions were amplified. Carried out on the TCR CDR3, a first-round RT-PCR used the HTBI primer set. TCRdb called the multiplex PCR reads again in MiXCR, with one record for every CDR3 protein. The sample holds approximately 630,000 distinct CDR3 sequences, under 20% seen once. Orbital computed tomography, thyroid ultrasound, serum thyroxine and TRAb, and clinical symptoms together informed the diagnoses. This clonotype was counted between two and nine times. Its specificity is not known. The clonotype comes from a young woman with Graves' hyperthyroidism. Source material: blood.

The CDR3: CASSPGTSGLTGELFF. In nucleotides, the CDR3 is TGTGCCAGCAGCCCAGGGACTAGCGGCCTCACCGGGGAGCTGTTTTTT. This chain connects TRBV13 to TRBJ2-2, with 11 bases fitting TRBD2. The CDR3 has 16 residues. Germline-derived CDR1 and CDR2 are PRHDT and FYEKMQ (reference sequence). Unmatched junction bases numbered 6, after V lost 5 bases and J lost 4 bases.